This T cell receptor beta chain is from a study of T cell responses to AZD1222 COVID-19 vaccine (TCRdb year 2021). Broadly, across the study: TCR sequencing covered about 230 trial participants: some 210 given two doses of AZD1222 and about 26 given two doses of MenACWY control vaccine. Trial participants were enrolled by age into subgroups of 18-55, 56-69 and 70-plus years, and about 150, 27 and 61 TCR-sequenced participants, respectively, were included in these subgroups.

The CDR3 regions of human TCRbeta chains were analyzed by immunosequencing. The authors' pipeline ran thus. Repertoire TCRs were matched against a reference library of SARS-CoV-2-specific TCRs generated with the MIRA antigen-specificity platform. Breadth meant the fraction of unique TCRs that were SARS-CoV-2-associated, whereas depth meant the fraction of total T cells that were SARS-CoV-2-associated. Each spike-specific TCR was assigned to its reactive spike region and to a CD4 or CD8 class using the MIRA data. Log10-transformed breadth and depth values were compared by one-way ANOVA with Sidak's multiple comparisons tests. TCRdb's version of the immuneACCESS table is confined to in-frame rearrangements and falls short of the full clone set. An unresolved V gene accounts for under half of the shortfall where checked; the remainder is of unknown origin. The D gene and trimming were derived from the DNA, and the V and J assignments and clone size from that table. The sample table shows some 80,000 clones, and 90% are seen once. The biggest ten clones account for about 3.1% of the sample.

Reading the germline V gene gives CDR1 SGHVS and CDR2 FQNEAQ. The cysteine opens and the phenylalanine closes a CDR3 of 17 amino acids. Of the read, only the CDR3 DNA is kept; its 51 bases are in frame from base 1. V has 4 bases trimmed and J has 6 bases trimmed; junction bases matching no gene number 9. Read against the paper, the sample's time point label means: about 28 days (+/-7) after the second vaccine dose. AZD1222 recipients with second doses at about 4 weeks or about 12 weeks were pooled, because spike-specific TCR depth and breadth did not differ between schedules. The vaccinee samples were drawn from two UK trials, COV001 and COV002, one of which was a single-blind randomized controlled phase 2/3 trial testing AZD1222 (ChAdOx1 nCoV-19) in healthy adults. Trial participant PBMC samples were collected at day 0 and day 28 after the second dose for TCRbeta chain sequencing. Regarding this clone: Its antigen is unknown. It has no much larger one-base neighbor in the sample; base qualities were not kept.

Beyond this particular receptor, the publication reports: Reportedly, almost half of the unique spike-specific TCRs recognized epitopes lying outside the regions that are mutated in the B.1.351 and B.1.1.7 variants. The vaccine-associated CD4 TCRs covered the entire spike protein, and the dominant responses fell in regions 160-218 and 743-854. Because no day 14 peak-response samples were available, repertoires were characterized only after the peak T cell response. Conclusions about previously exposed vaccinees are limited, since just 5 or 6 AZD1222 recipients were seropositive for SARS-CoV-2 at baseline. After two AZD1222 doses, both the breadth and the depth of spike-specific TCRs were significantly higher than at day 0 and than in MenACWY recipients. Participants were mostly white British, with more females than males. The authors suggested clonal diversity may have been underestimated. The 56-69-year group was small, and its depth increase did not reach significance, likely because of low power.

The origin of this receptor is an adult who received the AZD1222 COVID-19 vaccine. The specimen was peripheral blood, collected 28 days after the second AZD1222 dose. Recombination linked TRBV7-8 to TRBJ2-3, and 14 bases in between align with TRBD2. The DNA reads TGTGCCAGCAGCTCGAGACTAGCGGGGGGGCTGGGGGATACGCAGTATTTT. Translated, it reads CASSSRLAGGLGDTQYF.